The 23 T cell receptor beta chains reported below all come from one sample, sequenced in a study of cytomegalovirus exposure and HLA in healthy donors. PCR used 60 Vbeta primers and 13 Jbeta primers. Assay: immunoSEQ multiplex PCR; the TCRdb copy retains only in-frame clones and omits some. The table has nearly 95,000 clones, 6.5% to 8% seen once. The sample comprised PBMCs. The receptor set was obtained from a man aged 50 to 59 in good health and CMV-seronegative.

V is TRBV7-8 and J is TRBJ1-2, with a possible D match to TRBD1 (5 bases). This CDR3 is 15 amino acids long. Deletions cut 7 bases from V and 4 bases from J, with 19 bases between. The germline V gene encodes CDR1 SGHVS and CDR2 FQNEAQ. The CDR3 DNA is TGTGCCAGCACGCGGGGGTCAGCCCTCCTCTATGGCTACACCTTC. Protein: CASTRGSALLYGYTF.

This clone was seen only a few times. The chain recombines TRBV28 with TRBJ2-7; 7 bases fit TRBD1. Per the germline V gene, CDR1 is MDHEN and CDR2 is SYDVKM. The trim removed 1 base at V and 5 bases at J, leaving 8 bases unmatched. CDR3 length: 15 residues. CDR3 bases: TGTGCCAGCAGTTTATCGAACAGGGGTAGGAACGAGCAGTACTTC. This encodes CASSLSNRGRNEQYF.

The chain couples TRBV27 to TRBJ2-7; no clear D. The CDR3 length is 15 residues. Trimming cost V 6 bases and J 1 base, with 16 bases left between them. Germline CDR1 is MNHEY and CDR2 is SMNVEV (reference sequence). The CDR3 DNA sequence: TGTGCCAGCAGCTTAACGACAAAGCCATCCTACGAGCAGTACTTC. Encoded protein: CASSLTTKPSYEQYF.

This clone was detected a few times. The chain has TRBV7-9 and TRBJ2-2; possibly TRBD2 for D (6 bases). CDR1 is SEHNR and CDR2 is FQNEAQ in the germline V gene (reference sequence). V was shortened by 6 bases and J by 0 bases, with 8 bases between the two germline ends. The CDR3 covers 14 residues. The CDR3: CASSSGANTGELFF. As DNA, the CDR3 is TGTGCCAGCAGTTCGGGAGCGAACACCGGGGAGCTGTTTTTT.

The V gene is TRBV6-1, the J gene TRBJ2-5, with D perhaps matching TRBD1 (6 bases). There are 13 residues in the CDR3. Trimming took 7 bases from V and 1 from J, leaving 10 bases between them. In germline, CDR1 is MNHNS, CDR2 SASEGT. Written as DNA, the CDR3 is TGTGCCAGCACTCAGGGGCTCCAAGAGACCCAGTACTTC. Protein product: CASTQGLQETQYF.

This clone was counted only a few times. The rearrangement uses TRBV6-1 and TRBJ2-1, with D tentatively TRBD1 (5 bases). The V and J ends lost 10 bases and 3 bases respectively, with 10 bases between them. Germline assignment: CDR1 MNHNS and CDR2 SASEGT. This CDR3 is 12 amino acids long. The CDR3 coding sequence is TGTGCCACGAACAGGAACTACAATGAGCAGTTCTTC. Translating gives CATNRNYNEQFF.

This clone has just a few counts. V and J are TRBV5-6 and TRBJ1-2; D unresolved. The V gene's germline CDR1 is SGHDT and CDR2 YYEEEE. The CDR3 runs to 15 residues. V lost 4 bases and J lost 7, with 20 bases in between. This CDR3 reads CASSREEGSPFGYTF. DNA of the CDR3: TGTGCCAGCAGCAGGGAGGAAGGGTCCCCCTTTGGCTACACCTTC.

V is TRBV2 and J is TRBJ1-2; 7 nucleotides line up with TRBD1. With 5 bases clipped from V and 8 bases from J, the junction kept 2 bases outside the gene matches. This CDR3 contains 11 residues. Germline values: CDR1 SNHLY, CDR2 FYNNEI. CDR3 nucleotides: TGTGCCAGCAGTTGGGACAGAGGCTACACCTTC. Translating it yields CASSWDRGYTF.

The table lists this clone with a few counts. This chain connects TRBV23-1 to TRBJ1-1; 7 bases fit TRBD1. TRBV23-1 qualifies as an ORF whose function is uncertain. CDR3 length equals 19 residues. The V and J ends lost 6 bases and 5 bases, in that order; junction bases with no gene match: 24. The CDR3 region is CASRRPIPHRQGRRTEAFF. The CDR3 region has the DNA TGCGCCAGCAGACGCCCAATACCCCATCGACAGGGTCGGCGAACTGAAGCTTTCTTT.

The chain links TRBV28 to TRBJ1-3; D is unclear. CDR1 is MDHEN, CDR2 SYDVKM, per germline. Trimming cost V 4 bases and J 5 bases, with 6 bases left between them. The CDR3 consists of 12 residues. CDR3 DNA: TGTGCCAGCAGTTCACAGCGAAACACCATATATTTT. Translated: CASSSQRNTIYF.

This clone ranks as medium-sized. For the CDR3, the DNA is TGTGCCGGCGGACAGGGAGAGCAAGAGACCCAGTACTTC. Encoded protein: CAGGQGEQETQYF. V and J are TRBV6-1 and TRBJ2-5; TRBD1 matches at 8 bases. Unmatched junction bases numbered 7, after V lost 11 bases and J lost 2 bases. The germline V gene encodes CDR1 MNHNS and CDR2 SASEGT. The CDR3 is 13 residues long.

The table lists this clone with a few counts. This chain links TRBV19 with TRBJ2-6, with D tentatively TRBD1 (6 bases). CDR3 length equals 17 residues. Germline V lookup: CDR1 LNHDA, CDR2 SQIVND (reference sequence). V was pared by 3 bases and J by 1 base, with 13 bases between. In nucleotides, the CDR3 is TGTGCCAGTAGTATCTCCGGGACACCGTCTGGGGCCAACGTCCTGACTTTC. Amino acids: CASSISGTPSGANVLTF.

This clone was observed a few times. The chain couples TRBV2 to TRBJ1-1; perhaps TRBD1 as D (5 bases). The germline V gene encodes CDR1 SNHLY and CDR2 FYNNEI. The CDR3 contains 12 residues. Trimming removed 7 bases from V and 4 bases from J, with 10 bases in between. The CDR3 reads CASTRQSTEAFF. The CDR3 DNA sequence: TGTGCCAGCACTCGACAGTCCACTGAAGCTTTCTTT. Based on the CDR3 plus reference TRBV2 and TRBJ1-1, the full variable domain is EPEVTQTPSHQVTQMGQEVILRCVPISNHLYFYWYRQILGQKVEFLVSFYNNEISEKSEIFDDQFSVERPDGSNFTLKIRSTKLEDSAMYFCASTRQSTEAFFGQGTRLTVV.

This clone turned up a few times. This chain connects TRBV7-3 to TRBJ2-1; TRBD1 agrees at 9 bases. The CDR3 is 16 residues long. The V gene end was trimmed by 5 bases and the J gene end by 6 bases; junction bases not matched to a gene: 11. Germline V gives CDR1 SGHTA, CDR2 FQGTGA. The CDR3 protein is CASSLYGTGKGNEQFF. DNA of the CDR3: TGTGCCAGCAGCCTTTACGGGACAGGGAAGGGCAATGAGCAGTTCTTC.

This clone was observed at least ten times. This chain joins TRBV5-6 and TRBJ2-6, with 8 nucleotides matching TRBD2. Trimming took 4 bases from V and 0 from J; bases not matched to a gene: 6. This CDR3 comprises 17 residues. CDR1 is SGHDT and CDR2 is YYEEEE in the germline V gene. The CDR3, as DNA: TGTGCCAGCAGCCTTTTAGCGGGGCCCTCTGGGGCCAACGTCCTGACTTTC. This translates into CASSLLAGPSGANVLTF.

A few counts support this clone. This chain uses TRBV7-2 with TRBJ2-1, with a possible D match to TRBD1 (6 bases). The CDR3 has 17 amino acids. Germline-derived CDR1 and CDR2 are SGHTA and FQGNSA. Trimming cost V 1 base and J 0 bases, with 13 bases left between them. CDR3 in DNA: TGTGCCAGCAGCTTAGTATCGACAGGAGGCTCCTACAATGAGCAGTTCTTC. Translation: CASSLVSTGGSYNEQFF.

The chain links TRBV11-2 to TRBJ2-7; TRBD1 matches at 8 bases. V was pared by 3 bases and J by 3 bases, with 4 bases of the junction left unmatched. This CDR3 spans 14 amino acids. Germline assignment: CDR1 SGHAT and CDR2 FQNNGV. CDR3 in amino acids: CASSFGTGLYEQYF. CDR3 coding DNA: TGTGCCAGCAGCTTCGGGACAGGTCTCTACGAGCAGTACTTC.

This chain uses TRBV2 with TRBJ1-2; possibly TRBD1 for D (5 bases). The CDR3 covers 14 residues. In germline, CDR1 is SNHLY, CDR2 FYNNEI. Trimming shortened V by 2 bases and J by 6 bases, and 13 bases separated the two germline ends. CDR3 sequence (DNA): TGTGCCAGCAGTGAAAGTCAGGGCAACGATGGCTACACCTTC. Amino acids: CASSESQGNDGYTF.

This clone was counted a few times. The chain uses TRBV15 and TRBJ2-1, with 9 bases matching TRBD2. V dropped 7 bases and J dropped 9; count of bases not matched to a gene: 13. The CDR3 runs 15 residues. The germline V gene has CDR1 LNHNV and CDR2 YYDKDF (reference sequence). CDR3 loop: CATNAGTSNNGEQFF. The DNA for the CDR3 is TGTGCCACCAACGCCGGGACTAGCAATAACGGTGAGCAGTTCTTC.

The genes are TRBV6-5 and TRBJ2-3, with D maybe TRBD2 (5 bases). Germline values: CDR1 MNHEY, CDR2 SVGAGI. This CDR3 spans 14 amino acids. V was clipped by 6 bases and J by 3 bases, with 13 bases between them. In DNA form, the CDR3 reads TGTGCCAGCAGCACCGTATCGGGGACAGATACGCAGTATTTT. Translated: CASSTVSGTDTQYF.

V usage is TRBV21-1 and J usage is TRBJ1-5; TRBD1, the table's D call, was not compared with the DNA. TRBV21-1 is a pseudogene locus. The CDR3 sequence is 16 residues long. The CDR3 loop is CASSPHRSHSNQPQHF. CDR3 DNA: TGTGCCAGCAGCCCGCACAGATCCCATAGCAATCAGCCCCAGCATTTT.

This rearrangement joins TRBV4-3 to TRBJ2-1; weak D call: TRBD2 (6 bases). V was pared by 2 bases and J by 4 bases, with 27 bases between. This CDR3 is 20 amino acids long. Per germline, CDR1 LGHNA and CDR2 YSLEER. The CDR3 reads CASSQLGGGTLPTNYNEQFF. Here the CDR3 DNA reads TGCGCCAGCAGCCAACTCGGCGGTGGGACTCTACCGACAAATTACAATGAGCAGTTCTTC.

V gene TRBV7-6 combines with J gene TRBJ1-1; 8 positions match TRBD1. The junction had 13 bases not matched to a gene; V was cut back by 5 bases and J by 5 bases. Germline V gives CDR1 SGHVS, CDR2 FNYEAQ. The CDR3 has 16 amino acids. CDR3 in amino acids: CASSPDPGTGGTEAFF. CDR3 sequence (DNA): TGTGCCAGCAGCCCAGACCCCGGGACAGGAGGGACTGAAGCTTTCTTT.